One sample yielded the 11 T cell receptor beta chains listed below, sequenced in a study of shared clonotypes between healthy human individuals. Assay: immunoSEQ multiplex PCR; the TCRdb copy retains only in-frame clones and omits some. The repertoire holds about 230,000 clones, with 65% to 70% as singletons. Sequencing input: memory CD4+ T cells sorted from blood. Subset of the sample: CD45RA-negative fraction. Receptor source: a man under 40 in good health.

The chain links TRBV11-3 to TRBJ1-5; D remains ambiguous. Per germline, CDR1 SGHNT and CDR2 YENEEA. The CDR3 has 14 residues. V shed 4 bases and J shed 4 bases, with 11 bases lying between them. The CDR3 DNA follows: TGTGCCAGCAGCTCCAACCCCGGTAATCAGCCCCAGCATTTT. Protein sequence: CASSSNPGNQPQHF.

The V gene is TRBV10-3, the J gene TRBJ2-4; the D gene is possibly TRBD1 (5 bases). Per the germline V gene, CDR1 is ENHRY and CDR2 is SYGVKD. This CDR3 contains 18 residues. V was cut by 3 bases and J by 0 bases, with 18 bases left in between. The CDR3 protein is CAISDPRGGAIAKNIQYF. CDR3 coding DNA: TGTGCCATCAGTGACCCACGTGGTGGGGCGATAGCCAAAAACATTCAGTACTTC.

CDR3 in amino acids: CASSFGSRTGGWTDTQYF. DNA of the CDR3: TGTGCCAGCAGCTTTGGGTCCCGGACAGGGGGTTGGACAGATACGCAGTATTTT. The V call is TRBV5-6, the J call TRBJ2-3, with 10 bases lining up with TRBD1. The CDR3 runs 18 residues. V lost 2 bases, J lost 3 bases, and 12 bases stayed unmatched. Germline V CDR1 and CDR2: SGHDT, YYEEEE.

The J gene is TRBJ2-5, the V gene TRBV2, with TRBD1 as a possible D gene (6 bases). Germline CDR1 and CDR2: SNHLY and FYNNEI. V was clipped by 7 bases and J by 2 bases, with 11 bases between them. CDR3 length equals 13 residues. The CDR3 spells CASKTGMQETQYF. The DNA for the CDR3 is TGTGCCAGCAAAACAGGGATGCAAGAGACCCAGTACTTC.

This chain links TRBV29-1 with TRBJ2-1; the match to TRBD1 covers 12 bases. Germline values: CDR1 SQVTM, CDR2 ANQGSEA. V lost 5 bases to trimming and J lost 5 bases; unmatched junction nucleotides: 4. This CDR3 has 14 residues. CDR3 bases: TGCAGCGTTAGGGGACAGGGGGCTGACAATGAGCAGTTCTTC. Translation: CSVRGQGADNEQFF.

The chain combines TRBV10-3 with TRBJ2-1; 8 bases line up with TRBD2. V lost 6 bases to trimming and J lost 8 bases; unmatched junction nucleotides: 12. Germline V gene lookup returns CDR1 ENHRY and CDR2 SYGVKD. The length of the CDR3 is 15 residues. CDR3 protein: CAIRGESGRKDEQFF. The CDR3 nucleotides are TGTGCCATCAGAGGCGAGAGCGGGAGAAAAGATGAGCAGTTCTTC.

V and J are TRBV25-1 and TRBJ1-2, with a weak D call TRBD1 (5 bases). Looked up from germline, CDR1 is MGHDK and CDR2 is SYGVNS. The V end was cut by 2 bases, the J end by 1 base, with 17 bases between. The CDR3 extends over 17 amino acids. DNA for the CDR3: TGTGCCAGCAGTGAAGGGGGGGAGGGGAGACGTAACTATGGCTACACCTTC. It codes for CASSEGGEGRRNYGYTF.

The chain employs TRBV7-2 and TRBJ1-4; no clear D. Germline CDR1 SGHTA, CDR2 FQGNSA. This CDR3 is built from 15 residues. With 4 bases removed from V and 4 bases from J, the gap between germline ends came to 13 bases. The CDR3 loop is CASSSQTSHNEKLFF. In DNA form, the CDR3 reads TGTGCCAGCAGCTCACAGACGTCCCATAATGAAAAACTGTTTTTT.

The chain is built from TRBV7-6 and TRBJ2-2; D may be TRBD2 (5 bases). The germline V gene encodes CDR1 SGHVS and CDR2 FNYEAQ. Trimming stripped 4 bases from V and 8 bases from J, with 11 bases between. The CDR3 sequence is 13 residues long. The DNA for the CDR3 is TGTGCCAGCAGCTCCCGGGGAGTTGGGGAGCTGTTTTTT. Its translation: CASSSRGVGELFF.

This clone was seen more than once but under ten times. The V and J genes are TRBV5-1 and TRBJ2-1, with 11 bases identical to TRBD2. Trimming cost V 4 bases and J 5 bases; bases outside gene matches: 5. Germline-derived CDR1 and CDR2 are SGHRS and YFSETQ. The CDR3 covers 15 residues. CDR3 nucleotides: TGCGCCAGCAGCGTTACTAGCGGGAGAAACAATGAGCAGTTCTTC. It codes for CASSVTSGRNNEQFF.

The V and J genes are TRBV11-3 and TRBJ2-5; TRBD2 matches 14 bases. Germline CDR1 and CDR2: SGHNT and YENEEA. The trim removed 6 bases at V and 9 bases at J, leaving 15 bases unmatched. The CDR3 spans 17 residues. The CDR3, as DNA: TGTGCCAGCAGACGACTAGCGGGAGGGCCGGCCGGGTCGTCCCAGTACTTC. Amino acids: CASRRLAGGPAGSSQYF.